This T cell receptor beta chain is from a study of T cell changes during pregnancy in multiple sclerosis. Only in-frame clones appear in the TCRdb table, and some are missing; sequencing was by immunoSEQ multiplex PCR. The data contain roughly 40,000 clones, about nine tenths of them singletons. Trimming removed 4 bases at V and 3 bases at J, with 6 bases between. CDR3 length: 13 amino acids. The V gene's germline CDR1 is MRHNA and CDR2 SNTAGT. This clonotype originated in a female donor with multiple sclerosis, enrolled in a pregnancy study. The rearrangement joins TRBV6-4 to TRBJ2-2; D ambiguous. The source was CD4+ T cells from peripheral blood mononuclear cells, collected before pregnancy. The CDR3 reads CASSVADTGELFF. The CDR3 DNA is TGTGCCAGCAGTGTTGCAGACACCGGGGAGCTGTTTTTT.